This TCR beta chain came from a study of T cells after yellow fever vaccination. As for the study in general: Preparation of the low-cell-number fractions used SMART-Seq v4 Ultra Low Input. Study-wide points: The booster saw the reappearance of most primary-vaccination clones (about 95% CD4, 80% to 90% CD8).

The sample holds a few counts of this clonotype. Its specificity is not known. They built TCR cDNA with 5'RACE template switching, a step that put in a universal primer site and UMIs. MiXCR, applied by TCRdb to the 5' RACE reads, yields one record per CDR3 protein. Of 250,000 to 300,000 distinct CDR3 sequences listed, 10% to 15% are singletons. CDR1 and CDR2 (germline): MNHEY, SVGAGI. J gave up 2 bases and V 2 bases, and 6 bases lay outside the gene matches. This CDR3 spans 17 amino acids. The V gene is TRBV6-5, the J gene TRBJ2-7, with TRBD2 matching over 13 bases. The receptor comes from a man younger than 45 who received the YFV17D yellow fever vaccine. The sequencing used CD4+ T cells sorted from PBMCs, collected 45 days after the yellow fever booster vaccination. The CDR3 region is CASSYKLGTSGTYEQYF. As DNA, the CDR3 is TGTGCCAGCAGTTACAAACTCGGGACTAGCGGGACCTACGAGCAGTACTTC.